These 16 T cell receptor beta chains came from one sample sequenced in a study of T cells in localized non-small cell lung cancer. Clones were sequenced by immunoSEQ multiplex PCR, and TCRdb holds only the in-frame ones, with some missing. Found here are about 4,800 clones, around 30% of them singletons; the top ten hold 10% to 15%. The source material was lung tumor tissue, sampled before any cancer treatment. Receptors were obtained from a male donor aged 60 or over with stage III lung adenocarcinoma.

The V gene is TRBV30, the J gene TRBJ1-2, with D possibly matching TRBD1 (5 bases). V gave up 3 bases and J gave up 8 bases, with 13 bases separating them. CDR1 is GTSNPN and CDR2 is SVGIG in the germline V gene (reference sequence). This CDR3 comprises 12 residues. The CDR3, as DNA: TGTGCCTGGAGGCGAACGGGACTAGGCTACACCTTC. Its translation is CAWRRTGLGYTF.

This clone came up a few times. The chain combines TRBV25-1 with TRBJ2-1; TRBD1 agrees at 9 bases. J gave up 11 bases and V 4 bases, and 6 bases lay outside the gene matches. The germline V gene encodes CDR1 MGHDK and CDR2 SYGVNS. The CDR3 runs to 13 residues. CDR3 nucleotide sequence: TGTGCCAGCAGTGGGGGGACAGGGAGGAAGCAGTTCTTC. Its translation: CASSGGTGRKQFF.

Only a few counts were recorded for this clone. This chain links TRBV19 with TRBJ1-1; perhaps TRBD1 as D (5 bases). CDR3 length: 11 residues. Germline CDR1 is LNHDA and CDR2 is SQIVND (reference sequence). The V end was cut by 6 bases, the J end by 11 bases, with 13 bases between. The CDR3 reads CASRTKGEAFF. Written as DNA, the CDR3 is TGTGCCAGTAGGACAAAAGGGGAGGCTTTCTTT.

V gene TRBV15 combines with J gene TRBJ2-3; 14 bases are a match to TRBD2. Trimming at V came to 3 bases and at J to 5 bases, leaving 7 bases not matched to a gene. The CDR3 has 17 amino acids. Germline lookup yields CDR1 LNHNV and CDR2 YYDKDF (reference sequence). The CDR3 region has the DNA TGTGCCACCAGCAGTGGGACTAGCGGGAGTGGAGTAGATACGCAGTATTTT. This codes for CATSSGTSGSGVDTQYF.

The chain joins TRBV5-1 to TRBJ2-2; D tentatively fits TRBD1 or TRBD2 (5 bases each). This CDR3 is 15 amino acids long. Germline V gives CDR1 SGHRS, CDR2 YFSETQ. V gave up 6 bases and J gave up 4 bases, with 16 bases separating them. CDR3 sequence reads: CASTRDGPSTGELFF. The CDR3 nucleotides read TGCGCCAGCACCCGGGACGGCCCCTCCACCGGGGAGCTGTTTTTT.

This clone was detected a few times. The chain is built from TRBV9 and TRBJ2-1; D is uncertain. Trimming left V 0 bases short and J 0 bases short, with 10 bases between. The CDR3 length is 16 residues. Germline V lookup: CDR1 SGDLS, CDR2 YYNGEE. CDR3 loop: CASSVGVASSYNEQFF. The CDR3 DNA follows: TGTGCCAGCAGCGTAGGGGTAGCTAGCTCCTACAATGAGCAGTTCTTC. Variable domain in full (rest from reference TRBV9 and TRBJ2-1): DSGVTQTPKHLITATGQRVTLRCSPRSGDLSVYWYQQSLDQGLQFLIQYYNGEERAKGNILERFSAQQFPDLHSELNLSSLELGDSALYFCASSVGVASSYNEQFFGPGTRLTVL.

This clone was seen a handful of times. The gene calls are TRBV18 and TRBJ1-5; the match to TRBD1 covers 8 bases. CDR1 KGHSH and CDR2 LQKENI come from the germline V gene. This CDR3 spans 15 amino acids. The V and J ends lost 3 bases and 3 bases, in that order; junction bases with no gene match: 4. DNA for the CDR3: TGTGCCAGCTCACCTGGGACAGGCCTCAATCAGCCCCAGCATTTT. It translates to CASSPGTGLNQPQHF.

This clone has only a few counts. The chain links TRBV11-3 to TRBJ2-2; TRBD2 is a possible D gene (6 bases). CDR1 and CDR2 from the germline V gene are SGHNT and YENEEA. The length of the CDR3 is 14 residues. Trimming removed 1 base at V and 7 bases at J, with 10 bases between. CDR3 nucleotide sequence: TGTGCCAGCAGCTTAGGCCAGCGGGTCGGGGAGCTGTTTTTT. Translated: CASSLGQRVGELFF.

The chain combines TRBV18 with TRBJ2-1; 10 bases match TRBD2. The germline gives CDR1 KGHSH, CDR2 LQKENI. V was clipped by 4 bases and J by 8 bases; unmatched bases: 8. The CDR3 spans 15 residues. For the CDR3, the DNA is TGTGCCAGCTCACAACGGACTAGCGGTGGGGATGAGCAGTTCTTC. This sequence encodes CASSQRTSGGDEQFF.

The chain is built from TRBV29-1 and TRBJ2-1; 8 bases align to TRBD2. Trimming cost V 3 bases and J 9 bases; bases outside gene matches: 13. Germline-derived CDR1 and CDR2 are SQVTM and ANQGSEA. This CDR3 has 15 amino acids. The CDR3 DNA reads TGCAGCGTTGATTTGCGACTAGCGACGTCTGTTGAGCAGTTCTTC. Translating it yields CSVDLRLATSVEQFF.

In this sample, this clone turned up a few times. The chain links TRBV6-8 to TRBJ2-1; 13 bases line up with TRBD2. Germline V gene lookup returns CDR1 MNHGY and CDR2 SAAAGT. CDR3 size: 15 residues. V lost 6 bases and J lost 8; bases outside the gene matches: 7. Written as DNA, the CDR3 is TGTGCCAGCAGCCGGACTAGCGGGAGTCGCGATGAGCAGTTCTTC. It specifies CASSRTSGSRDEQFF.

The chain is built from TRBV25-1 and TRBJ2-2; D not certain. The CDR3 is made up of 14 amino acids. Trimming took off 0 bases at V and 7 bases at J, with 9 bases between the two ends. Germline assignment: CDR1 MGHDK and CDR2 SYGVNS. This CDR3 is CASSEYVGFGELFF. The CDR3 bases are TGTGCCAGCAGTGAATACGTAGGGTTCGGGGAGCTGTTTTTT.

The count of this clone is one. The chain links TRBV14 to TRBJ2-5; D is unclear. This CDR3 is built from 15 residues. V shed 4 bases and J shed 4 bases, with 16 bases lying between them. Per the germline V gene, CDR1 is SGHDN and CDR2 is FVKESK. CDR3 residues: CASSPTHSQIETQYF. CDR3 DNA: TGTGCCAGCAGCCCAACCCACTCCCAGATAGAGACCCAGTACTTC.

V is TRBV6-8 and J is TRBJ1-1, with D hard to call. Germline V lookup: CDR1 MNHGY, CDR2 SAAAGT. The CDR3 consists of 13 residues. Trimming took 6 bases from V and 3 from J, leaving 11 bases between them. In DNA form, the CDR3 reads TGTGCCAGCAGGTCCCGACCGGACACTGAAGCTTTCTTT. Its translation: CASRSRPDTEAFF.

Only a few counts were recorded for this clone. Distinct nucleotide sequences in the sample also encode this CDR3. This rearrangement joins TRBV6-8 to TRBJ1-2; D call uncertain. The CDR3 spans 13 residues. V lost 0 bases and J 3 bases, leaving 5 bases between the germline ends. Germline V gives CDR1 MNHGY, CDR2 SAAAGT. CDR3 residues: CASSYSRDYGYTF. The DNA of the CDR3 is TGTGCCAGCAGTTACTCTCGAGACTATGGCTACACCTTC.

V and J are TRBV6-8 and TRBJ1-5; the match to TRBD1 covers 7 bases. With V trimmed by 5 bases and J by 2 bases, 6 bases remained unmatched. This CDR3 region has 15 residues. CDR1 and CDR2 from the germline V gene are MNHGY and SAAAGT. CDR3 sequence: CASSLAGTGNQPQHF. The CDR3 nucleotides read TGTGCCAGCAGTCTAGCCGGGACAGGCAATCAGCCCCAGCATTTT.